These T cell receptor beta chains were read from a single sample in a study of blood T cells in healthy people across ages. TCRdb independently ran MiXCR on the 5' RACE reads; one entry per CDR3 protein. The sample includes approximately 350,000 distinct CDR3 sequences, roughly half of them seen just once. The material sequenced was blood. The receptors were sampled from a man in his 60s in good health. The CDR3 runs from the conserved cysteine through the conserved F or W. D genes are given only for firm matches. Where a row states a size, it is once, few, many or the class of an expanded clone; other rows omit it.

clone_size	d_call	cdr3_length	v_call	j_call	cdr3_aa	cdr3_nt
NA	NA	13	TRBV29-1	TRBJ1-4	CSVEESGREKLFF	TGCAGCGTTGAGGAGTCAGGGCGAGAAAAACTGTTTTTT
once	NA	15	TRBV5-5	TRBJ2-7	CASTQGPVASYGQYF	TGTGCCAGCACCCAGGGGCCAGTTGCCTCTTACGGGCAGTACTTC
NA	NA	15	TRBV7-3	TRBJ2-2	CASSPGTVAPGELFF	TGTGCCAGCAGCCCCGGGACGGTAGCACCCGGGGAGCTGTTTTTT
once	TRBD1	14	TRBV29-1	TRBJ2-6	CSVGQDSGANVLTF	TGCAGCGTAGGACAGGACTCTGGGGCCAACGTCCTGACTTTC
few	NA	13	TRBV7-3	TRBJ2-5	CARDQLRQETQYF	TGTGCCAGGGATCAACTTAGGCAAGAGACCCAGTACTTC
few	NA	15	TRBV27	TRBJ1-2	CASSSPRGGDYGYTF	TGTGCCAGCAGTTCCCCCCGGGGCGGGGACTATGGCTACACCTTC
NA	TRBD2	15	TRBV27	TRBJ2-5	CASRRGVRSQETQYF	TGTGCCAGCAGACGGGGGGTCAGGAGCCAAGAGACCCAGTACTTC
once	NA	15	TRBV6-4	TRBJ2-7	CASSDGASSYNEQYF	TGTGCCAGCAGTGATGGGGCTAGCTCCTACAATGAGCAGTACTTC
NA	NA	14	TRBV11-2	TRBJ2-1	CASSRSGNYNEQFF	TGTGCCAGCAGCCGTAGCGGAAACTACAATGAGCAGTTCTTC
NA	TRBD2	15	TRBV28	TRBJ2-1	CASSSQRGDYNEQFF	TGTGCCAGCAGTTCCCAGCGGGGGGACTACAATGAGCAGTTCTTC
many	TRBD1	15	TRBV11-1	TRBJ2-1	CASSPRTGDYNEQFF	TGTGCCAGCAGCCCGAGGACAGGGGACTACAATGAGCAGTTCTTC
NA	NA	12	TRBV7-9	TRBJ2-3	CASSPSSQKQYF	TGTGCCAGCAGCCCTTCAAGTCAAAAGCAGTATTTT
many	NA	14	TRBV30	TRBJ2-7	CAWSHLRISYEQYF	TGTGCCTGGAGTCACCTCAGGATATCCTACGAGCAGTACTTC
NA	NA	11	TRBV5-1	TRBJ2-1	CASRTGSEQFF	TGCGCCAGCAGGACCGGGAGTGAGCAGTTCTTC
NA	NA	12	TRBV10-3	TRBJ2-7	CATSERGYEQYF	TGTGCCACCAGTGAGAGGGGCTACGAGCAGTACTTC
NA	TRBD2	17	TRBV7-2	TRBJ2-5	CASSLGASGRAQETQYF	TGTGCCAGCAGCTTAGGGGCTAGCGGGAGGGCCCAAGAGACCCAGTACTTC
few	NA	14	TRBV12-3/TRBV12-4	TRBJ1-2	CASTWGVAGYGYTF	TGTGCCAGTACCTGGGGAGTGGCCGGGTATGGCTACACCTTC
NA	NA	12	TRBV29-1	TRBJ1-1	CSVDRVGTEAFF	TGCAGCGTTGACAGGGTCGGCACTGAAGCTTTCTTT
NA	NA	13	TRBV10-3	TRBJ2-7	CAISENLAYEQYF	TGTGCCATCAGTGAGAACCTTGCCTACGAGCAGTACTTC
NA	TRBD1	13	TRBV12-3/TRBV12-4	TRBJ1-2	CASSMGQGYGYTF	TGTGCCAGCAGTATGGGACAGGGATATGGCTACACCTTC
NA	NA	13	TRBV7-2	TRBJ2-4	CASSVAAKNIQYF	TGTGCCAGCAGCGTAGCTGCCAAAAACATTCAGTACTTC
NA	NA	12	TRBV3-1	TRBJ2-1	CASSTRSDEQFF	TGTGCCAGCAGCACGAGGTCTGATGAGCAGTTCTTC
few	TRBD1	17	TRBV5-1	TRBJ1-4	CASSPTSPGTGNEKLFF	TGCGCCAGCAGCCCAACCAGCCCCGGGACAGGAAATGAAAAACTGTTTTTT
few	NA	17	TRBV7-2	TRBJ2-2	CASSSVLGTYTTGELFF	TGTGCCAGCAGCTCTGTCCTCGGGACTTACACCACCGGGGAGCTGTTTTTT
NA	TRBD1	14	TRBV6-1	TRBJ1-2	CASKPGQTNYGYTF	TGTGCCAGCAAGCCGGGACAGACTAACTATGGCTACACCTTC
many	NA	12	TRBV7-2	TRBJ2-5	CASSRPGETQYF	TGTGCCAGCAGCCGGCCGGGAGAGACCCAGTACTTC
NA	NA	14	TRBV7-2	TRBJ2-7	CASSHDNPPYEQYF	TGTGCCAGCAGCCACGACAATCCCCCCTACGAGCAGTACTTC
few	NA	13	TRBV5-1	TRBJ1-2	CASSVVGSPGYTF	TGCGCCAGCAGCGTGGTGGGCTCCCCAGGCTACACCTTC
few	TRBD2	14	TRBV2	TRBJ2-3	CASGLGLAENTQYF	TGTGCCAGCGGCCTGGGACTAGCAGAGAATACGCAGTATTTT
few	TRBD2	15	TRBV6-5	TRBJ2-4	CATPGLAKAKNIQYF	TGTGCCACCCCGGGACTAGCGAAAGCCAAAAACATTCAGTACTTC
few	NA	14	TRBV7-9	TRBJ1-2	CASSLGVTSYGYTF	TGTGCCAGCAGCTTAGGGGTGACCTCTTATGGCTACACCTTC
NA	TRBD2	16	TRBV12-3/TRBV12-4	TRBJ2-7	CASSKGSGGQYNEQYF	TGTGCCAGCAGTAAAGGCAGCGGGGGGCAATACAATGAGCAGTACTTC
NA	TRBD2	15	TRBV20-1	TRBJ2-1	CSANPLAGDHNEQFF	TGCAGTGCTAACCCACTAGCGGGAGACCACAATGAGCAGTTCTTC
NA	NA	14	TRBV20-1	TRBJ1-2	CSAVLGAANYGYTF	TGCAGTGCCGTGCTGGGGGCCGCTAACTATGGCTACACCTTC
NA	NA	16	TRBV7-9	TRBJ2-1	CASSPSGLSSYNEQFF	TGTGCCAGCAGCCCCAGCGGGCTGAGCTCCTACAATGAGCAGTTCTTC
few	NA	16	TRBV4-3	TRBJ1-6	CASSQDPTPYNSPLHF	TGCGCCAGCAGCCAAGATCCGACACCTTATAATTCACCCCTCCACTTT